These 15 T cell receptor beta chains were sequenced from one sample in a study of shared clonotypes between healthy human individuals. The protocol was immunoSEQ multiplex PCR, while the TCRdb copy is restricted to in-frame clones and leaves out a portion. Of 900,000 to 1,200,000 clones in the sample, approximately 80% were seen once. Sequenced sample: memory CD4+ T cells from PBMCs. Documented subset: CD45RA-negative fraction. These receptors all come from a man aged 18-30 years in good health. Some clones in this sample may be carry-over from other donors' samples.

The rearrangement uses TRBV7-2 and TRBJ2-4; 8 bases are shared with TRBD2. The CDR3 is made up of 15 amino acids. Germline CDR1 and CDR2: SGHTA and FQGNSA. V shed 6 bases and J 0 bases; nucleotides not matched to a gene: 4. The CDR3 sequence: CASRAGGLAKNIQYF. The CDR3 DNA reads as TGTGCCAGCAGGGCGGGAGGTCTAGCCAAAAACATTCAGTACTTC.

The J gene is TRBJ1-2, the V gene TRBV28; a weak D match, TRBD1 (6 bases). CDR3 length: 15 amino acids. CDR1 and CDR2 (germline): MDHEN, SYDVKM. Trimming took off 6 bases at V and 0 bases at J, with 14 bases between the two ends. CDR3 amino acids: CASRNTGRTNYGYTF. The CDR3 region has the DNA TGTGCCAGCAGAAATACAGGGAGGACTAACTATGGCTACACCTTC.

The chain uses TRBV7-3 and TRBJ1-3; D gene ambiguous. Trimming pared 2 bases from V and 0 bases from J, leaving 8 bases between. CDR3 length: 15 residues. Germline CDR1 is SGHTA and CDR2 is FQGTGA. CDR3 in DNA: TGTGCCAGCAGCTTATTCGCTAACTCTGGAAACACCATATATTTT. Encoded protein: CASSLFANSGNTIYF. The whole variable domain, filled in from reference TRBV7-3 and TRBJ1-3, reads GAGVSQTPSNKVTEKGKYVELRCDPISGHTALYWYRQSLGQGPEFLIYFQGTGAADDSGLPNDRFFAVRPEGSVSTLKIQRTERGDSAVYLCASSLFANSGNTIYFGEGSWLTVV.

This clone is a singleton in its sample. J is TRBJ2-5 and V is TRBV5-1; no firm D call. Per germline, CDR1 SGHRS and CDR2 YFSETQ. Deletions cut 1 base from V and 4 bases from J, with 11 bases between. The CDR3 is 14 residues long. The CDR3 loop is CASSLTVELETQYF. Here the CDR3 DNA reads TGCGCCAGCAGCTTGACAGTGGAGTTAGAGACCCAGTACTTC. The full variable domain, in which reference TRBV5-1 and TRBJ2-5 provide the parts outside the CDR3, is KAGVTQTPRYLIKTRGQQVTLSCSPISGHRSVSWYQQTPGQGLQFLFEYFSETQRNKGNFPGRFSGRQFSNSRSEMNVSTLELGDSALYLCASSLTVELETQYFGPGTRLLVL.

J is TRBJ2-1 and V is TRBV19; 7 bases are a match to TRBD2. With V trimmed by 10 bases and J by 5 bases, 8 bases remained unmatched. Germline V gene lookup returns CDR1 LNHDA and CDR2 SQIVND (reference sequence). There are 13 residues in the CDR3. Here the CDR3 reads CATSGTNDNEQFF. DNA for the CDR3: TGTGCCACGTCAGGGACTAACGACAATGAGCAGTTCTTC. The full variable domain, its missing parts supplied by reference TRBV19 and TRBJ2-1, is DGGITQSPKYLFRKEGQNVTLSCEQNLNHDAMYWYRQDPGQGLRLIYYSQIVNDFQKGDIAEGYSVSREKKESFPLTVTSAQKNPTAFYLCATSGTNDNEQFFGPGTRLTVL.

The chain joins TRBV19 to TRBJ2-3; 8 bases agree with TRBD2. CDR1 is LNHDA, CDR2 SQIVND, per germline (reference sequence). The V segment lost 3 bases and the J segment 2 bases; nucleotides outside the gene matches: 10. This CDR3 has 17 residues. This chain's CDR3 is CASSIHLLAGNTDTQYF. The CDR3 DNA reads as TGTGCCAGTAGTATCCACCTGTTAGCGGGGAACACAGATACGCAGTATTTT. The variable domain in full, with the rest retrieved from reference TRBV19 and TRBJ2-3, is DGGITQSPKYLFRKEGQNVTLSCEQNLNHDAMYWYRQDPGQGLRLIYYSQIVNDFQKGDIAEGYSVSREKKESFPLTVTSAQKNPTAFYLCASSIHLLAGNTDTQYFGPGTRLTVL.

This clone was detected a few times. J is TRBJ1-2 and V is TRBV28; TRBD1 is a possible D gene (5 bases). CDR1 and CDR2 from the germline V gene are MDHEN and SYDVKM. The CDR3 runs 15 residues. V was shortened by 6 bases and J by 0 bases, with 14 bases between the two germline ends. The DNA for the CDR3 is TGTGCCAGCAGGCCTACAGGAGTAGCTAACTATGGCTACACCTTC. Translating it yields CASRPTGVANYGYTF.

As for this clone: Likely a read error: the CDR3 ends without its conserved phenylalanine or tryptophan. The gene calls are TRBV25-1 and TRBJ1-2; D is unresolved. Trimming took 2 bases from V and 4 from J, leaving 14 bases between them. This CDR3 spans 15 amino acids. The germline V gene encodes CDR1 MGHDK and CDR2 SYGVNS. CDR3: CASSENWTRGYGYTI. CDR3 DNA: TGTGCCAGCAGTGAAAACTGGACCCGCGGCTATGGCTACACCATC.

This chain links TRBV10-3 with TRBJ2-1; TRBD2 agrees at 7 bases. The CDR3 extends over 15 amino acids. V shed 6 bases, J shed 1 base, and the junction held 6 bases outside the gene matches. Looked up from germline, CDR1 is ENHRY and CDR2 is SYGVKD. DNA of the CDR3: TGTGCCATCAGGCCCACTAGCGTGTCCTACAATGAGCAGTTCTTC. Translated, it gives CAIRPTSVSYNEQFF.

The rearrangement joins TRBV28 to TRBJ2-1; maybe TRBD1 (5 bases). The germline gives CDR1 MDHEN, CDR2 SYDVKM. This CDR3 has 13 residues. The V and J ends lost 3 bases and 10 bases respectively, with 13 bases between them. This chain's CDR3 is CASSFRPRTEQFF. The CDR3 nucleotides are TGTGCCAGCAGTTTTCGGCCCAGGACAGAGCAGTTCTTC.

This chain uses TRBV28 with TRBJ2-5, with D maybe TRBD1 (7 bases). The J call may be in error: the DNA end matches TRBJ2-7 better. CDR1 is MDHEN, CDR2 SYDVKM, per germline. The CDR3 runs 15 residues. CDR3 residues: CASSLPGDSSYEQYF. As DNA, the CDR3 is TGTGCCAGCAGTCTTCCGGGGGACAGCTCCTACGAGCAGTACTTC.

This clone came up once. The rearrangement links TRBV28 to TRBJ2-5; D may be TRBD2 (6 bases). V dropped 2 bases and J dropped 5 bases, with 12 bases sitting between them. Germline CDR1 MDHEN, CDR2 SYDVKM. This CDR3 comprises 14 residues. The CDR3 region has the DNA TGTGCCAGCAGTTTAAGGGCAGGGAGGGAGACCCAGTACTTC. It codes for CASSLRAGRETQYF.

Concerning this clone: The same CDR3 can be traced to other DNA sequences in this sample. The V and J genes are TRBV15 and TRBJ2-7; TRBD1 matches 9 bases. Germline V gene data show CDR1 as LNHNV and CDR2 as YYDKDF (reference sequence). CDR3 size: 15 residues. V dropped 3 bases and J dropped 3; count of bases not matched to a gene: 6. The CDR3 region has the DNA TGTGCCACCAGCAGGGACAGGGGCTCCCACTACGAGCAGTACTTC. Its translation: CATSRDRGSHYEQYF.

The rearrangement joins TRBV6-6 to TRBJ2-5, with 8 positions matching TRBD2. Germline-derived CDR1 and CDR2 are MNHNY and SVGAGI (reference sequence). V shed 4 bases, J shed 5 bases, and the junction held 12 bases outside the gene matches. This CDR3 has 16 residues. The CDR3 nucleotides read TGTGCCAGCAGTTCCCAACCGGGACTAGATGCGGAGACCCAGTACTTC. This encodes CASSSQPGLDAETQYF.

This chain uses TRBV28 with TRBJ2-1; possibly TRBD1 or TRBD2 for D (6 bases each). V lost 1 base and J 8 bases, leaving 12 bases between the germline ends. Germline assignment: CDR1 MDHEN and CDR2 SYDVKM. The CDR3 totals 14 residues. CDR3 protein: CASSLLGGNYEQFF. The CDR3 DNA reads as TGTGCCAGCAGTTTATTAGGGGGGAACTATGAGCAGTTCTTC.